Given below is one T cell receptor beta chain in context. This clone was found once. It has no known antigen specificity. The input lacks base qualities; no much larger clone sits a single base away. The record originates from a study of radiation and T cells in renal cell carcinoma (dated by TCRdb to 2020 to 2022). Background for the entire study: Samples were obtained from a clinical trial, in which 15 Gy stereotactic body radiation therapy was delivered to primary renal cell carcinomas and nephrectomy was performed 4 weeks later. In total, 50 to 55 samples underwent TCR beta sequencing: around 25 tumors plus 27 peripheral blood samples. Across all 53 samples, 3,800,000 or so unique CDR3 nucleotide sequences encoding some 2.6 million unique CDR3 amino acid sequences were identified. Overall study results and their limits: Top tumor clonotypes rose in blood from baseline to 2 weeks post-radiation, then contracted by 4 weeks, suggesting transient expansion of tumor-resident clones. With a single-armed trial design, the study had no way to address how radiation dose or scheduling affects the TCR repertoire. No pretreatment tumor biopsies were available, so the baseline intratumoral presence of clonotypes could not be determined. Dynamics of the blood repertoire were not tracked past 4 weeks after treatment.

V trim: 4 bases; J trim: 3 bases; unmatched bases: 15. Reading from cysteine to phenylalanine, the CDR3 counts 19 amino acids. Kept here is only the CDR3 DNA, which spans 57 bases and is read in frame from base 1. CDR1 and CDR2, looked up from the germline V gene, are LGHNA and YNFKEQ. TCR beta libraries were generated from genomic DNA with the immunoSEQ kit, following the manufacturer's recommendations. To prepare libraries, a first multiplex PCR with proprietary primers was run, followed by a second PCR that added unique barcodes, and a bead cleanup was done after each round. Each sample batch included a kit-provided positive control reaction and a negative control reaction. The final libraries underwent checking on an Agilent 4200 TapeStation D1000 ScreenTape, volumetric pooling, and quantification by qPCR. Sequencing ran on an Illumina NextSeq500 with a MidOutput 150-cycle cartridge, using 156 Read1 and 15 Index1 cycles with kit custom primers. The pooled library was loaded at approximately 0.96 pM, and approximately 20% PhiX control was spiked in. As for how the authors treated the data: Vendor-processed data were analyzed in R, and a clonotype was defined as all T cells sharing the same CDR3 nucleotide sequence. For clone abundance analyses, frequencies were normalized to the 10,000 most abundant clones per sample. Public T cell clones, which averaged fewer than five per sample, were removed prior to analysis. An abundance difference of at least 32-fold between compartments was the criterion for calling clonotypes tumor-enriched or baseline blood-enriched. Clonotypes expanded or contracted between blood time points were identified with a beta-binomial differential abundance model. Tumor-blood repertoire similarity was measured with the Baroni-Urbani and Buser coefficient, and groups were compared using two-tailed Wilcoxon tests in R. TCRdb obtained this table from immuneACCESS and retained in-frame rearrangements with V and J assigned. These tables miss some clones; where compared with another copy, unresolved V genes account for less than half of the shortfall, and the remainder is unexplained. That table is the source of V, J and clone size, and D and trimming were worked out from the DNA. This sample has 90,000 to 95,000 clones in its table, and 82% of those were observed once. The ten largest clonotypes hold around 6.7% of the sample.

According to the study, the label for this sample's time point signals: baseline pretreatment blood. The sample's treatment or condition label is to be understood as: 15 Gy SBRT to primary tumor, nephrectomy 4 weeks later. To follow tumor-enriched clonotypes, peripheral blood was collected serially from radiation-treated patients at baseline and again at 2 weeks and 4 weeks after SBRT. Renal cell carcinoma with clear cell pathology was present in all patients. The QIAamp DNA Blood Mini Kit (Qiagen) was used to prepare genomic DNA for TCR sequencing. The analyses included just those samples that passed every quality control check.

The rearrangement combines TRBV4-2 with TRBJ1-4; a stretch of 9 junction bases matches TRBD1. The sequence was collected from a man between 60 and 70 years old with renal cell carcinoma. Here the sequenced sample was blood, taken from a patient whose treatment included radiotherapy and nephrectomy. The bases are TGTGCCAGCAGCCTTCATTTAAGGACAGGGGATTTGGCTAATGAAAAACTGTTTTTT. Translation gives CASSLHLRTGDLANEKLFF.